This T cell receptor beta chain emerged from a study of cytomegalovirus exposure and HLA in healthy donors. V lost 3 bases and J lost 3, with 9 bases in between. The length of the CDR3 is 14 residues. The germline V gene has CDR1 SNHLY and CDR2 FYNNEI. Primers for the PCR totalled 60 Vbeta and 13 Jbeta. Measured with immunoSEQ multiplex PCR; TCRdb has only the in-frame clones, and not every one. The sample has about 33,000 clones, 53% seen once. Sequences were obtained from PBMCs. The chain uses TRBV2 and TRBJ1-5, with D possibly being TRBD1 (5 bases). This TCR came from a woman in her 40s in good health and CMV-seropositive. The CDR3 sequence: CASSDVQDNQPQHF. As DNA, the CDR3 is TGTGCCAGCAGTGATGTACAGGACAATCAGCCCCAGCATTTT.